The 25 T cell receptor beta chains below were found in one sample sequenced in a study of T cell repertoires in cytomegalovirus infection. These receptors have no identified antigens. MiXCR, run by TCRdb on the reads, gives a single entry per CDR3 protein. The sample comprises fewer than 1,000,000 distinct CDR3 sequences, less than 35% of which are singletons, and roughly an eighth rests with the top ten. Sequenced material: cultured CD8+ T cells from PBMCs, taken from culture after CMV antigen stimulation. The receptors derive from a human donor in good health (CMV status not recorded). Some clones in this sample may be carry-over from other donors' samples.

This clonotype was observed a single time. A clone one base away is much larger, so this may be a read error. This chain joins TRBV10-3 and TRBJ1-1, with no clear D. In germline, CDR1 is ENHRY, CDR2 SYGVKD. The CDR3 extends over 13 amino acids. The CDR3 DNA is TGTACCATCAGTGTTACGGAGAACACTGAAGCTTTCTTT. Translating it yields CTISVTENTEAFF.

The CDR3 reads CASSNPLAKNIQYF. CDR3 coding DNA: TGTGCCAGCAGTAATCCGTTAGCCAAAAACATTCAGTACTTC. V usage is TRBV2 and J usage is TRBJ2-4; no firm D call. Trimming left V 5 bases short and J 0 bases short, with 8 bases between. CDR1 and CDR2 (germline): SNHLY, FYNNEI. This CDR3 has 14 residues. Drawing the rest from reference TRBV2 and TRBJ2-4, the complete variable domain is EPEVTQTPSHQVTQMGQEVILRCVPISNHLYFYWYRQILGQKVEFLVSFYNNEISEKSEIFDDQFSVERPDGSNFTLKIRSTKLEDSAMYFCASSNPLAKNIQYFGAGTRLSVL.

This chain's CDR3 is CASSPMSYSPLHF. The CDR3 coding sequence is TGTGCCAGCAGCCCTATGAGCTATTCACCCCTCCACTTT. V usage is TRBV12-3 or TRBV12-4 and J usage is TRBJ1-6, with D hard to call. The CDR3 spans 13 residues. V lost 6 bases and J 8 bases, leaving 11 bases between the germline ends.

V and J are TRBV5-1 and TRBJ1-4; a possible D gene is TRBD1 (5 bases). In germline, CDR1 is SGHRS, CDR2 YFSETQ. This CDR3 has 14 amino acids. V gave up 2 bases and J gave up 5 bases, with 10 bases separating them. CDR3 sequence (DNA): TGCGCCAGCAGCTTCGGGGCCGAGAATGAAAAACTGTTTTTT. Translated: CASSFGAENEKLFF. Based on the CDR3 plus reference TRBV5-1 and TRBJ1-4, the full variable domain is KAGVTQTPRYLIKTRGQQVTLSCSPISGHRSVSWYQQTPGQGLQFLFEYFSETQRNKGNFPGRFSGRQFSNSRSEMNVSTLELGDSALYLCASSFGAENEKLFFGSGTQLSVL.

Relative to its sample, this clonotype is medium-sized. The rearrangement uses TRBV7-8 and TRBJ2-1; 10 bases fit TRBD1. The V segment lost 5 bases and the J segment 4 bases; nucleotides outside the gene matches: 14. Germline V CDR1 and CDR2: SGHVS, FQNEAQ. This CDR3 comprises 18 residues. This CDR3 reads CASSPRGQGLQIYNEQFF. In nucleotides, the CDR3 is TGTGCCAGCAGCCCCCGGGGACAGGGGTTACAAATTTACAATGAGCAGTTCTTC.

This clonotype was detected only a few times. The chain employs TRBV6-5 and TRBJ2-3, with D perhaps matching TRBD1 or TRBD2 (5 bases each). Between the trimmed V and J ends, which lost 1 base and 1 base, there was a span of 15 bases. CDR1 is MNHEY and CDR2 is SVGAGI in the germline V gene. The CDR3 totals 17 residues. CDR3 bases: TGTGCCAGCAGTTACTTCCTCCGGGGCTCAGGCACAGATACGCAGTATTTT. This gives the protein CASSYFLRGSGTDTQYF.

This clonotype showed up many times. In DNA, the CDR3 is TGTGCCAGCAGCTTATCGGGACTAGCGGGGGCGAACACCGGGGAGCTGTTTTTT. This gives the protein CASSLSGLAGANTGELFF. The chain links TRBV7-6 to TRBJ2-2; 14 bases fit TRBD2. V lost 2 bases to trimming and J lost 0 bases; unmatched junction nucleotides: 2. The CDR3 length is 18 residues. CDR1 and CDR2 from the germline V gene are SGHVS and FNYEAQ.

The V gene is TRBV27, the J gene TRBJ2-1, with D uncertain. Looked up from germline, CDR1 is MNHEY and CDR2 is SMNVEV (reference sequence). The ends were cut back, 8 bases at V and 2 bases at J, with 19 bases in the middle. This CDR3 comprises 16 residues. This CDR3 reads CASREGPKHPYNEQFF. CDR3 in DNA: TGTGCCAGCCGAGAAGGACCGAAACACCCCTACAATGAGCAGTTCTTC.

This clonotype came up a few times. The chain is built from TRBV2 and TRBJ2-3, with D possibly called TRBD1 or TRBD2 (5 bases each). Germline V lookup: CDR1 SNHLY, CDR2 FYNNEI. The V end was cut by 6 bases, the J end by 2 bases, with 15 bases between. This CDR3 contains 15 residues. In nucleotides, the CDR3 is TGTGCCAGCAGGGGGGTGGCAGGAGTCACAGATACGCAGTATTTT. Residues: CASRGVAGVTDTQYF.

This clonotype has a single count. V and J are TRBV29-1 and TRBJ1-2; 7 bases fit TRBD1. From germline, CDR1 is SQVTM and CDR2 ANQGSEA. With 5 bases clipped from V and 4 bases from J, the junction kept 10 bases outside the gene matches. The CDR3 length is 14 residues. The CDR3 DNA is TGCAGCGTTAGGACAGGAAGAAACCTCTATGGCTACACCTTC. It encodes CSVRTGRNLYGYTF.

Regarding this clonotype: At one end the junction does not follow the germline gene, possibly because of a read error. This sequence joins TRBV7-6 and TRBJ2-6; D tentatively reads TRBD1 or TRBD2 (6 bases each). The germline V gene encodes CDR1 SGHVS and CDR2 FNYEAQ. The CDR3 spans 19 residues. The CDR3 reads CASSPTGAGPPSGANVLIF. CDR3 nucleotides: TGTGCCAGCAGCCCGACGGGGGCAGGCCCGCCCTCTGGGGCCAACGTCCTGATTTTC.

The chain has TRBV7-3 and TRBJ2-7; D unresolved. V gave up 3 bases and J gave up 3 bases, with 18 bases separating them. This CDR3 is 16 amino acids long. The germline V gene has CDR1 SGHTA and CDR2 FQGTGA. The CDR3 is CASSLAPGRLLYEQYV. The CDR3 DNA follows: TGTGCCAGCAGCTTGGCACCTGGAAGACTCCTCTACGAGCAGTACGTC.

This clonotype has only a few counts. The V and J genes are TRBV12-3 or TRBV12-4 and TRBJ2-4; 7 bases match TRBD2. The junction had 6 bases not matched to a gene; V was cut back by 1 base and J by 6 bases. The CDR3 covers 15 residues. Written as DNA, the CDR3 is TGTGCCAGCAGTTTAGTCGGGGGGAAGCCAAACATTCAGTACTTC. It specifies CASSLVGGKPNIQYF.

This clonotype was seen at least ten times. The chain combines TRBV12-3 or TRBV12-4 with TRBJ2-5, with TRBD2 matching over 12 bases. Losses at the gene ends were 3 bases for V and 4 bases for J; bases not matched to a gene: 6. There are 16 residues in the CDR3. The CDR3 nucleotides are TGTGCCAGCAGTTTGAGACTAGCGGGGGAACTAGAGACCCAGTACTTC. As protein: CASSLRLAGELETQYF.

This clonotype was observed many times. J is TRBJ2-3 and V is TRBV7-8; 10 bases fit TRBD2. Unmatched junction bases numbered 10, after V lost 5 bases and J lost 2 bases. Germline V gene data show CDR1 as SGHVS and CDR2 as FQNEAQ. CDR3 length: 17 amino acids. The CDR3 coding sequence is TGTGCCAGCAGCCCACACAGCGGGGGGGGTAACACAGATACGCAGTATTTT. It yields the protein CASSPHSGGGNTDTQYF. Variable domain in full (rest from reference TRBV7-8 and TRBJ2-3): GAGVSQSPRYKVAKRGQDVALRCDPISGHVSLFWYQQALGQGPEFLTYFQNEAQLDKSGLPSDRFFAERPEGSVSTLKIQRTQQEDSAVYLCASSPHSGGGNTDTQYFGPGTRLTVL.

This clonotype was seen at least ten times. The rearrangement links TRBV7-8 to TRBJ1-5; 7 bases line up with TRBD1. Germline V gives CDR1 SGHVS, CDR2 FQNEAQ. The CDR3 contains 15 residues. Trimming cost V 3 bases and J 4 bases; bases outside gene matches: 6. The chain's CDR3 is CASSLGTVTNQPQHF. The CDR3, as DNA: TGTGCCAGCAGCTTGGGGACAGTGACGAATCAGCCCCAGCATTTT.

The chain employs TRBV4-3 and TRBJ2-1; D perhaps matches TRBD2 (6 bases). Germline V gene lookup returns CDR1 LGHNA and CDR2 YSLEER. V was trimmed by 4 bases and J by 6 bases, leaving 13 bases between them. This CDR3 has 14 amino acids. CDR3 sequence (DNA): TGCGCCAGCAGCCTGACCGGACTACTCAATGAGCAGTTCTTC. It specifies CASSLTGLLNEQFF.

This clonotype was counted a few times. V usage is TRBV7-9 and J usage is TRBJ1-1; D remains unclear. The V end lost 5 bases, the J end lost 6 bases, and 10 bases lay between the germline ends. Germline CDR1 is SEHNR and CDR2 is FQNEAQ (reference sequence). CDR3 length: 12 residues. The DNA for the CDR3 is TGTGCCAGCAGCCGATGGACGGCTGAAGCTTTCTTT. Its protein product is CASSRWTAEAFF.

The rearrangement links TRBV10-3 to TRBJ2-1, with 8 positions matching TRBD2. The germline V gene encodes CDR1 ENHRY and CDR2 SYGVKD. The CDR3 is 16 amino acids. J was trimmed by 7 bases and V by 0 bases; bases with no gene match: 8. The CDR3 loop is CAISESSAGGGNEQFF. DNA of the CDR3: TGTGCCATCAGTGAGTCAAGCGCGGGGGGTGGAAATGAGCAGTTCTTC.

The chain joins TRBV6-5 to TRBJ2-1; D is undetermined. Germline V CDR1 and CDR2: MNHEY, SVGAGI. V shed 0 bases and J shed 6 bases, with 9 bases lying between them. The CDR3 extends over 14 amino acids. The DNA for the CDR3 is TGTGCCAGCAGTTACTCCCCCAATGCCAATGAGCAGTTCTTC. Its translation is CASSYSPNANEQFF.

There are a few counts of this clonotype. The chain joins TRBV7-9 to TRBJ2-3; D remains ambiguous. CDR3 size: 13 residues. Germline V gene lookup returns CDR1 SEHNR and CDR2 FQNEAQ (reference sequence). The germline V and J ends were trimmed by 1 base and 4 bases, with 6 bases remaining between them. CDR3 DNA: TGTGCCAGCAGCTTAGAGTTTCCAGATACGCAGTATTTT. Translating it yields CASSLEFPDTQYF.

In this sample, this clonotype turned up many times. This chain connects TRBV7-2 to TRBJ1-6; weak D call: TRBD1 (5 bases). CDR1 is SGHTA, CDR2 FQGNSA, per germline. This CDR3 has 19 residues. V was shortened by 5 bases and J by 5 bases, with 25 bases between the two germline ends. The CDR3 region is CASSVGEEGAILNNSPLHF. In nucleotides, the CDR3 is TGTGCCAGCAGCGTCGGGGAGGAAGGGGCTATTCTCAATAATTCACCCCTCCACTTT.

The chain has TRBV6-5 and TRBJ1-5; TRBD1 might be the D (5 bases). Germline CDR1 is MNHEY and CDR2 is SVGAGI. The CDR3 has 14 residues. With 2 bases removed from V and 4 bases from J, the gap between germline ends came to 9 bases. The CDR3 here is CASSYGAANQPQHF. The CDR3 bases are TGTGCCAGCAGTTACGGGGCGGCTAATCAGCCCCAGCATTTT.

This clonotype was recorded once. An end of the junction does not agree with germline; a read error may underlie this. This chain connects TRBV19 to TRBJ2-2; perhaps D is TRBD1 or TRBD2 (5 bases each). The CDR3 is 15 residues long. Germline V gene lookup returns CDR1 LNHDA and CDR2 SQIVND (reference sequence). The CDR3 loop reads CASSISRAEAGEPFF. Written as DNA, the CDR3 is TGTGCCAGTAGTATAAGCAGGGCCGAGGCCGGGGAGCCGTTTTTT.

This clonotype was observed a single time. The junction and the germline gene differ at one end; a read error may be behind it. The chain couples TRBV7-6 to TRBJ2-6; tentatively, D is TRBD1 (6 bases). CDR1 is SGHVS, CDR2 FNYEAQ, per germline. CDR3 length: 18 residues. The DNA for the CDR3 is TGTGCTAGCAGCCCTGGCAGGACAGTTAGCTCTGGGGCCAACGTCCTGACTTTC. Translation: CASSPGRTVSSGANVLTF.